What follows is one T cell receptor (beta chain) and its context. This clonotype was detected only a few times. Its antigen is still unknown. Base qualities were left out, and no much larger clone turns up one base away. This sample is part of a study of identical twins (dated by TCRdb to 2016 to 2018). About the investigation overall: To test whether fetal clonotypes persist, this study deep-sequenced TCR alpha and beta repertoires from monozygotic twins, from unrelated adults of various ages, and from cord blood. To rule out contamination, replicate twin experiments were performed at different times with different library preparation protocols. Points the paper makes about the study in general: Abundant cord blood beta clonotypes carried fewer insertions; young adult naive repertoires showed a weaker similar trend, while memory repertoires showed none. Excess twin sharing in beta out-of-frame sequences was weaker because fewer shared sequences lowered the signal-to-noise ratio. Compared with coincidental sharing between unrelated individuals, out-of-frame TCR alpha sequences shared between twins had an excess of sequences with low generation probability. Because the same donors could not be followed over many years, conclusions were based on cross-sectional statistical analysis. Invariant T cells such as MAIT and iNKT could partly confound zero-insertion analyses, though diverse VJ usage argued against this for most clonotypes. Recombination models systematically underestimated out-of-frame TCR alpha sharing in monozygotic twins but agreed with sharing between unrelated individuals.

The library was made by 5' RACE. Sequenced on an Illumina HiSeq 2000. Template switching introduced a universal primer binding site; the final cDNA contained a unique molecular identifier, enabling accurate counting of TCR cDNA molecules. Specific primers in the conserved constant-segment region were used to synthesize first-strand cDNA for the TCR alpha and beta chains. To control for contamination, every cDNA library carried two barcodes: a SMART-Mk sample barcode plus Illumina barcodes. Two successive PCR steps introduced TruSeq adapter sequences along with Illumina sample barcodes. The Illumina HiSeq platform was used with custom primers to sequence TCR alpha and beta cDNA libraries. The original methods were these. MiGEC processed the raw reads to extract unique molecular identifiers, while MiXCR was used to determine the CDR3 positions. Recombination models were inferred per individual with the repgenHMM and IGoR tools using an EM algorithm. The analysis of shared clonotypes was done with the tcR package in R, with sharing normalized by the product of cloneset sizes. Out-of-frame nonproductive sequences were analyzed to study raw recombination free of thymic and clonal selection effects. TCRdb reanalyzed the raw reads on its own, using fastp at Q25 for trimming and MiXCR for clone calling, and kept in-frame beta chains. CDR3 protein sequences are deduplicated, and each keeps its most common genes and DNA. TCRdb's processing, not the study's, gives the V and J calls here. This sample is represented by 470,000 or so distinct CDR3 sequences; 20% to 25% of them were singletons. 2.9% of the sample comes from the top ten.

All donors were healthy Caucasians. The twin cohort comprised three pairs of female monozygotic twins, all aged roughly 18 to 30 years. Positive isolation kits from Invitrogen were used to isolate CD4+ and CD8+ T cell populations. Measured from the cysteine to the phenylalanine, the CDR3 is 15 residues long. The kept DNA is CDR3 alone, 45 bases in frame from the first base. Relative to germline, V is 4 bases shorter and J is 0 bases shorter, with 14 bases between their ends. CDR1 and CDR2, per the germline V gene, are SGHRS and YFSETQ. Another study also made use of these data, one on T cells expressing NK-cell markers. According to the second study: About eight donors provided sorted CD3+CD56+NKG2C+, CD3+CD56+NKG2C- and CD3+CD56-NKG2C+ T-cell subsets, whose TCR beta-chain repertoires were profiled. Among the eight sequenced donors, only one was HCMV-seronegative, while the other seven were HCMV-seropositive. In several experiments an anti-gammadeltaTCR antibody was added to restrict sorting to alphabetaTCR-expressing T cells. In six donors, the dominant CD3+CD56+NKG2C+ clonotypes were among the top 10 CD8+ clonotypes and accounted for roughly 1.0-7.5% of CD8+ T cells. Those dominant clonotypes were again the most abundant among CD3+CD56-NKG2C+ cells in four donors, at roughly 25-65%. Whether the expanded NKG2C-expressing T cell clones were specific for HCMV antigens remained unclear. The study sequenced eight donors, all healthy volunteers chosen at random: three men and five women. A commercial ELISA kit detecting HCMV-specific IgG in serum was used to determine HCMV serostatus. Reads were demultiplexed and grouped by UMI with MIGEC, and clonotypes were assembled and quantified with MiTCR. To exclude erroneous sequences, only TCR cDNA sequences supported by at least two reads were retained. Downstream repertoire analysis used the tcR package, and clonotypes were matched across fractions by CDR3 nucleotide sequence plus V segment. VDJmatch was used to annotate antigen specificity against VDJdb, with one amino acid substitution in CDR3 permitted.

The clonotype originates from a woman younger than 30 in good health. Rearrangement joined TRBV5-1 to TRBJ2-7; TRBD1 is possibly the D segment (5 matching bases). What was sequenced was CD4+ T cells sorted from blood. The CDR3 has the sequence CASSPWTPSSYEQYF. The DNA reads TGCGCCAGCAGCCCATGGACACCTAGCTCCTACGAGCAGTACTTC.